The 19 T cell receptor beta chains below come from one sample, sequenced in a study of cytomegalovirus exposure and HLA in healthy donors. With 60 Vbeta and 13 Jbeta primers, the PCR was carried out. Sequenced by immunoSEQ multiplex PCR; TCRdb stores in-frame clones only, minus some. The table includes about 170,000 clones, less than 90% detected once. Material: PBMCs. These receptor sequences come from a woman aged 45-65 years in good health and CMV-seropositive.

Comment on this clone: Other DNA sequences in this specimen translate into the identical CDR3. The chain carries TRBV5-6 and TRBJ2-7; TRBD2 is a possible D gene (5 bases). V lost 0 bases, J lost 2 bases, and 9 bases lay in between. CDR3 length: 14 amino acids. Germline lookup yields CDR1 SGHDT and CDR2 YYEEEE. The CDR3 sequence is CASSLDPTTYEQYF. The CDR3, as DNA: TGTGCCAGCAGCTTGGATCCGACTACCTACGAGCAGTACTTC.

The CDR3: CASSQESGTGGTEAFF. The CDR3 DNA sequence: TGCGCCAGCAGCCAAGAAAGTGGGACGGGGGGCACTGAAGCTTTCTTT. The V and J genes are TRBV4-3 and TRBJ1-1; weak D call: TRBD1 (5 bases). Germline CDR1 and CDR2: LGHNA and YSLEER. Trimming cost V 0 bases and J 4 bases, with 15 bases left between them. The CDR3 loop spans 16 amino acids.

The chain couples TRBV27 to TRBJ2-3; unclear D gene. The germline V gene encodes CDR1 MNHEY and CDR2 SMNVEV (reference sequence). The CDR3 totals 14 residues. V lost 3 bases to trimming and J lost 1 base, with 8 bases between them. CDR3 nucleotide sequence: TGTGCCAGCAGTTTGGGCCGACGCACAGATACGCAGTATTTT. Amino acid sequence: CASSLGRRTDTQYF.

This sequence joins TRBV10-3 and TRBJ1-2, with D perhaps TRBD1 (5 bases). Germline CDR1 reads ENHRY; CDR2 reads SYGVKD. This CDR3 region has 14 residues. V dropped 0 bases and J dropped 7 bases, with 12 bases sitting between them. As DNA, the CDR3 is TGTGCCATCAGTGAGTCGAATAGGGGCCTTGGCTACACCTTC. This translates into CAISESNRGLGYTF.

CDR3 residues: CASSSRQGAVWEQYF. CDR3 DNA sequence: TGTGCCAGCAGCTCCCGCCAGGGGGCCGTATGGGAGCAGTACTTC. The chain links TRBV7-8 to TRBJ2-7; 8 bases are a match to TRBD1. Germline V gene data show CDR1 as SGHVS and CDR2 as FQNEAQ. V gave up 4 bases and J gave up 7 bases; unmatched junction bases: 12. This CDR3 is 15 amino acids long.

The chain carries TRBV7-2 and TRBJ2-7; D remains unclear. This CDR3 comprises 14 residues. Germline values: CDR1 SGHTA, CDR2 FQGNSA. V lost 4 bases, J lost 2 bases, and 12 bases lay in between. For the CDR3, the DNA is TGTGCCAGCAGCTCCTTCTGGCGGCCCTACGAGCAGTACTTC. Its translation: CASSSFWRPYEQYF. Full variable domain (remainder filled in from reference TRBV7-2 and TRBJ2-7): GAGVSQSPSNKVTEKGKDVELRCDPISGHTALYWYRQSLGQGLEFLIYFQGNSAPDKSGLPSDRFSAERTGGSVSTLTIQRTQQEDSAVYLCASSSFWRPYEQYFGPGTRLTVT.

The chain combines TRBV7-6 with TRBJ1-1; TRBD1 agrees at 7 bases. Germline trimming cut 5 bases from V and 5 bases from J; bases unmatched to any gene: 14. CDR1 and CDR2 (germline): SGHVS, FNYEAQ. The CDR3 extends over 16 amino acids. As DNA, the CDR3 is TGTGCCAGCAGCCCTACCCCCCAGGGGGTGGGAACTGAAGCTTTCTTT. This codes for CASSPTPQGVGTEAFF.

As DNA, the CDR3 is TGCGCCAGCAGCTTGTGGGGACAGTACCAAGAGACCCAGTACTTC. Translated: CASSLWGQYQETQYF. The rearrangement links TRBV5-1 to TRBJ2-5; 7 bases map to TRBD1. V trimming: 1 base; J trimming: 0 bases; junction bases outside the gene matches: 3. Looked up from germline, CDR1 is SGHRS and CDR2 is YFSETQ. This CDR3 has 15 amino acids.

The table lists this clone with a few counts. The chain couples TRBV6-6 to TRBJ2-7; TRBD1 agrees at 11 bases. Germline assignment: CDR1 MNHNY and CDR2 SVGAGI (reference sequence). Trimming at V came to 8 bases and at J to 3 bases, leaving 6 bases not matched to a gene. This CDR3 is 14 amino acids long. The CDR3 region has the DNA TGTGCCAGCGGTTCCGGGACAGGGGGCTACGAGCAGTACTTC. This codes for CASGSGTGGYEQYF.

V usage is TRBV10-3 and J usage is TRBJ1-1; D is perhaps TRBD1 (5 bases). V was trimmed by 8 bases and J by 0 bases, leaving 19 bases between them. The CDR3 loop spans 16 amino acids. Germline V CDR1 and CDR2: ENHRY, SYGVKD. The CDR3 loop is CAIARASTDMNTEAFF. CDR3 nucleotide sequence: TGTGCCATCGCTCGGGCCTCGACGGACATGAACACTGAAGCTTTCTTT.

The V and J genes are TRBV28 and TRBJ2-7; no clear D gene. The germline V gene encodes CDR1 MDHEN and CDR2 SYDVKM. The CDR3 spans 14 residues. The ends were cut back, 3 bases at V and 3 bases at J, with 12 bases in the middle. The CDR3 loop reads CASSFPSFYYEQYF. CDR3 DNA sequence: TGTGCCAGCAGTTTCCCCTCTTTCTACTACGAGCAGTACTTC. The whole variable domain, remainder taken from reference TRBV28 and TRBJ2-7, is DVKVTQSSRYLVKRTGEKVFLECVQDMDHENMFWYRQDPGLGLRLIYFSYDVKMKEKGDIPEGYSVSREKKERFSLILESASTNQTSMYLCASSFPSFYYEQYFGPGTRLTVT.

This clone came up a few times. The chain combines TRBV7-6 with TRBJ2-7, with 8 bases that match TRBD2. Germline CDR1 and CDR2: SGHVS and FNYEAQ. CDR3 length: 14 residues. V was pared by 3 bases and J by 4 bases, with 5 bases of the junction left unmatched. Written as DNA, the CDR3 is TGTGCCAGCAGCTTTAGCGGGGAAGGGTACGAGCAGTACTTC. Translation gives CASSFSGEGYEQYF.

This clone was found once. This rearrangement joins TRBV19 to TRBJ2-3; TRBD2 matches at 10 bases. V trimming: 1 base; J trimming: 6 bases; junction bases outside the gene matches: 10. This CDR3 has 17 residues. CDR1 LNHDA and CDR2 SQIVND come from the germline V gene (reference sequence). The DNA for the CDR3 is TGTGCCAGTAGTATAGCCCCGGAGCGGGGGGGCCGGGATACGCAGTATTTT. It encodes CASSIAPERGGRDTQYF.

The rearrangement uses TRBV18 and TRBJ2-7; 7 bases agree with TRBD2. The CDR3 has 14 residues. V lost 5 bases to trimming and J lost 0 bases; unmatched junction nucleotides: 4. Per the germline V gene, CDR1 is KGHSH and CDR2 is LQKENI. For the CDR3, the DNA is TGTGCCAGCTCAAGCGGGGCAAGCTCCTACGAGCAGTACTTC. Amino acids: CASSSGASSYEQYF.

The chain couples TRBV10-3 to TRBJ2-1; TRBD2 matches 9 bases. This CDR3 has 17 amino acids. Germline V gene sequence: CDR1 ENHRY, CDR2 SYGVKD. V shed 8 bases and J 0 bases; nucleotides not matched to a gene: 11. The CDR3 DNA is TGTGCCATCCCTAACATAGCGGGGGCGAGCTCCTACAATGAGCAGTTCTTC. It encodes CAIPNIAGASSYNEQFF.

V gene TRBV4-2 combines with J gene TRBJ2-3; 13 positions match TRBD2. Germline loops: CDR1 LGHNA, CDR2 YNFKEQ. The CDR3 spans 19 residues. V trimming: 1 base; J trimming: 1 base; junction bases outside the gene matches: 8. The CDR3 DNA is TGTGCCAGCAGCCAAGGGCCCACGGGGACTAGCGGGGGCACAGATACGCAGTATTTT. Amino acid sequence: CASSQGPTGTSGGTDTQYF.

This rearrangement joins TRBV6-5 to TRBJ2-7; TRBD2 matches at 11 bases. Losses at the gene ends were 0 bases for V and 4 bases for J; bases not matched to a gene: 2. Germline V gives CDR1 MNHEY, CDR2 SVGAGI. This CDR3 has 15 residues. CDR3 in DNA: TGTGCCAGCAGTTACTCCAGGACTAGCGGGTACGAGCAGTACTTC. It yields the protein CASSYSRTSGYEQYF.

This rearrangement joins TRBV30 to TRBJ1-2; D ambiguous. The germline V and J ends were trimmed by 2 bases and 4 bases, with 14 bases remaining between them. The CDR3 loop spans 14 amino acids. Per germline, CDR1 GTSNPN and CDR2 SVGIG (reference sequence). Here the CDR3 reads CAWSRYEAGYGYTF. Written as DNA, the CDR3 is TGTGCCTGGAGTCGGTATGAGGCGGGCTATGGCTACACCTTC.

This clone was detected a few times. The chain carries TRBV4-1 and TRBJ1-3, with TRBD1 matching 7 bases. The junction had 12 bases not matched to a gene; V was cut back by 1 base and J by 9 bases. Germline assignment: CDR1 MGHRA and CDR2 YSYEKL. The CDR3 spans 16 residues. CDR3 nucleotides: TGCGCCAGCAGCCAAGCCGCCGATTCGGGACAGCCCACCATATATTTT. Amino acid sequence: CASSQAADSGQPTIYF.